Sequencing of this TCR beta chain was carried out in a study of blood T cell repertoires in COVID-19. Original processing notes: The authors estimated nucleated cell counts from reference gene primer amplification. TCRdb's table, derived via immunoSEQ multiplex PCR, lists solely in-frame clones and lacks some. V and J calls and clone size are given by that table; D and trimming were obtained from the DNA. The sample consists of over 85,000 clones, around 87% of them appearing once. The CDR3 contains 12 residues. The ends were cut back, 4 bases at V and 5 bases at J, with 8 bases in the middle. CDR1 is MNHEY, CDR2 SMNVEV, per germline (reference sequence).

Sequencing was done on a sample of peripheral blood. The clonotype comes from a woman over 75 with acute or convalescent COVID-19. The chain couples TRBV27 to TRBJ1-2, with D unclear. The CDR3 sequence is CASSSSGYGYTF. The DNA for the CDR3 is TGTGCCAGCAGTTCGTCGGGGTATGGCTACACCTTC.